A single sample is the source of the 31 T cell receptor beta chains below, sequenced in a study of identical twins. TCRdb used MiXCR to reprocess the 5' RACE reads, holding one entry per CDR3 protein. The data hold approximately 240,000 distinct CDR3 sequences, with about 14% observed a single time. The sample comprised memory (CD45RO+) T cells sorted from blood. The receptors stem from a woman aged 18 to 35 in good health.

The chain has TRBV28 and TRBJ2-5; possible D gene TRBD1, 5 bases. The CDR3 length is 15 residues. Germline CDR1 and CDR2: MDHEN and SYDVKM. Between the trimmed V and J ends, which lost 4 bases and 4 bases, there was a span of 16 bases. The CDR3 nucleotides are TGTGCCAGCAGTTCCGACGGTTTTAGGGGAGAGACCCAGTACTTC. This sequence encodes CASSSDGFRGETQYF.

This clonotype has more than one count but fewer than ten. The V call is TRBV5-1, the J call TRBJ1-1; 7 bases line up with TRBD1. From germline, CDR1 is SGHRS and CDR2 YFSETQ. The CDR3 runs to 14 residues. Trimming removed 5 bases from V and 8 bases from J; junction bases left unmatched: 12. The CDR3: CASSPEGASREAFF. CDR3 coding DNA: TGCGCCAGCAGTCCCGAGGGGGCGTCTCGGGAAGCTTTCTTT.

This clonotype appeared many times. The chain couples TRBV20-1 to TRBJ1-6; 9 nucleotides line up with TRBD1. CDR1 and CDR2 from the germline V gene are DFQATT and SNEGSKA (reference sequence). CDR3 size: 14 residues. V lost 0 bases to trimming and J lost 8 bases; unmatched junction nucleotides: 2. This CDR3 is CSARETGGHSPLHF. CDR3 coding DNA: TGCAGTGCTAGAGAGACAGGGGGACATTCACCCCTCCACTTT.

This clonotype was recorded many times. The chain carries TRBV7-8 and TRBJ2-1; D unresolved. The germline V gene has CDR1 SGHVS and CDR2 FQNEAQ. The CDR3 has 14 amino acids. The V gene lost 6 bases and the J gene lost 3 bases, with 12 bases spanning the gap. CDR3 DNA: TGTGCCAGCAGTAGGACCCACATCTACAATGAGCAGTTCTTC. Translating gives CASSRTHIYNEQFF. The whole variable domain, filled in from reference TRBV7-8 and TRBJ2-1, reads GAGVSQSPRYKVAKRGQDVALRCDPISGHVSLFWYQQALGQGPEFLTYFQNEAQLDKSGLPSDRFFAERPEGSVSTLKIQRTQQEDSAVYLCASSRTHIYNEQFFGPGTRLTVL.

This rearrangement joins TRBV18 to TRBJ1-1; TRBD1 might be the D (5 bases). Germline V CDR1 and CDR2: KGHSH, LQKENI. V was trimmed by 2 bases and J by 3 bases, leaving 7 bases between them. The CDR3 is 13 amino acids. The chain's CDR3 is CASSPSGDTEAFF. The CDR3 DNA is TGTGCCAGCTCACCATCGGGGGACACTGAAGCTTTCTTT.

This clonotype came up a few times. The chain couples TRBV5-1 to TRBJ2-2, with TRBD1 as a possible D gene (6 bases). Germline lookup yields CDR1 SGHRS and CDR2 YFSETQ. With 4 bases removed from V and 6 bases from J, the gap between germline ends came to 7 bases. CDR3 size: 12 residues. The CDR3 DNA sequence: TGCGCCAGCAGCGGACAGCCCGGGGAGCTGTTTTTT. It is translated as CASSGQPGELFF. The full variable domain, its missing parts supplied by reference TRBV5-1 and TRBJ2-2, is KAGVTQTPRYLIKTRGQQVTLSCSPISGHRSVSWYQQTPGQGLQFLFEYFSETQRNKGNFPGRFSGRQFSNSRSEMNVSTLELGDSALYLCASSGQPGELFFGEGSRLTVL.

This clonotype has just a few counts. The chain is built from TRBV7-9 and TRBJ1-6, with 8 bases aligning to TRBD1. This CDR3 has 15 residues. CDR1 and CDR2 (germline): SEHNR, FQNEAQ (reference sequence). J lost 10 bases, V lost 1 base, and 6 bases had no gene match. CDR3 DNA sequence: TGTGCCAGCAGCTTAGTTGGACAGGGAGGCTCACCCCTCCACTTT. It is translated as CASSLVGQGGSPLHF.

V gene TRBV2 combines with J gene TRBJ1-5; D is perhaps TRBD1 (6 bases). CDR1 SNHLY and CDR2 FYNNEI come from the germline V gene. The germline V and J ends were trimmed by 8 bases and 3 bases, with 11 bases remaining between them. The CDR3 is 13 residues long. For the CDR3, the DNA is TGTGCCAGCGGGGACAACCTCAATCAGCCCCAGCATTTT. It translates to CASGDNLNQPQHF.

The chain's CDR3 is CASSQTPDRASDTQYF. The CDR3 nucleotides read TGTGCCAGCAGTCAGACTCCGGACAGGGCGTCAGATACGCAGTATTTT. The chain employs TRBV6-2 or TRBV6-3 and TRBJ2-3; 8 nucleotides match TRBD1. The CDR3 totals 16 residues. Trimming removed 5 bases from V and 4 bases from J; junction bases left unmatched: 11. The germline V gene has CDR1 MNHEY and CDR2 SVGEGT.

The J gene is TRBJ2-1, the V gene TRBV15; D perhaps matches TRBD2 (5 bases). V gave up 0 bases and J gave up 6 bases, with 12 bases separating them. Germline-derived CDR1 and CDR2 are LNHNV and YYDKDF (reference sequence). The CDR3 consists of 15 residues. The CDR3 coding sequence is TGTGCCACCAGCAGAGATCGGGCGGGCCGCAATGAGCAGTTCTTC. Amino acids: CATSRDRAGRNEQFF.

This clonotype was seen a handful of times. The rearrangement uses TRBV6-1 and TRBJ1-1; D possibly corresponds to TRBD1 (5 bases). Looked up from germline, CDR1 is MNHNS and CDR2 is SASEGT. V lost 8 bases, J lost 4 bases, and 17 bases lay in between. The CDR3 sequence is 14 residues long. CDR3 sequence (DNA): TGTGCCAGCTTGTGGGAGGGGATGGGCACTGAAGCTTTCTTT. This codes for CASLWEGMGTEAFF.

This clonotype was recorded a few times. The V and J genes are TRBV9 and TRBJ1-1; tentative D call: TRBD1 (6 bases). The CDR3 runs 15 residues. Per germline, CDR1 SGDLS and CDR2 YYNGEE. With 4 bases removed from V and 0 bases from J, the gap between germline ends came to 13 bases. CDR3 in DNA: TGTGCCAGCAGCCCGGCGGGGGCTATGAACACTGAAGCTTTCTTT. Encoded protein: CASSPAGAMNTEAFF.

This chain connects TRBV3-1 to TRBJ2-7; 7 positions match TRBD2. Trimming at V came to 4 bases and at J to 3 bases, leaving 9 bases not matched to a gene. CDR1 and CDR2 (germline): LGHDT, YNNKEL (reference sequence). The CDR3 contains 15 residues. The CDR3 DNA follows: TGTGCCAGCAGCCCCTCCGGGGGGACTGTCTACGAGCAGTACTTC. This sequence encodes CASSPSGGTVYEQYF.

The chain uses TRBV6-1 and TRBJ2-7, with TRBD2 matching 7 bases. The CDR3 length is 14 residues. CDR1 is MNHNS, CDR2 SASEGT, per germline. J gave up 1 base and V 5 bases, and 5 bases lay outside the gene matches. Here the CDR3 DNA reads TGTGCCAGCAGTCCAGGACTAGGGTCCTACGAGCAGTACTTC. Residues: CASSPGLGSYEQYF.

CDR3 sequence: CASSLIGKLTSWETQYF. In nucleotides, the CDR3 is TGTGCCAGCAGTTTGATCGGGAAACTAACCTCCTGGGAGACCCAGTACTTC. This chain joins TRBV25-1 and TRBJ2-5; a weak D match, TRBD2 (5 bases). Trimming cost V 5 bases and J 5 bases, with 24 bases left between them. The CDR3 sequence is 17 residues long. Per germline, CDR1 MGHDK and CDR2 SYGVNS.

The CDR3 reads CASSRQTSGISEQYF. In nucleotides, the CDR3 is TGTGCCAGCAGCCGACAGACTAGCGGGATCTCCGAGCAGTACTTC. The chain joins TRBV6-2 or TRBV6-3 to TRBJ2-7; 11 nucleotides match TRBD2. In germline, CDR1 is MNHEY, CDR2 SVGEGT. V shed 6 bases and J 6 bases; nucleotides not matched to a gene: 10. The CDR3 spans 15 residues.

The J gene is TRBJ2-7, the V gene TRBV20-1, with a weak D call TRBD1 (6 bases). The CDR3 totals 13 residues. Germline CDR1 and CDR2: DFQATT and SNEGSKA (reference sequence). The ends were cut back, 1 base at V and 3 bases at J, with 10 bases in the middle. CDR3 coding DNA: TGCAGTGCTAGAGTAGGGACAATCTACGAGCAGTACTTC. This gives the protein CSARVGTIYEQYF.

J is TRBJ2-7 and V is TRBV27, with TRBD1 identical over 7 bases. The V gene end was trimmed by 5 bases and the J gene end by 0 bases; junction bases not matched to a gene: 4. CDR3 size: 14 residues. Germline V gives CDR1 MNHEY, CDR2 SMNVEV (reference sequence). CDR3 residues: CASSQDRRSYEQYF. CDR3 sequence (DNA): TGTGCCAGCAGTCAGGACAGGCGCTCCTACGAGCAGTACTTC.

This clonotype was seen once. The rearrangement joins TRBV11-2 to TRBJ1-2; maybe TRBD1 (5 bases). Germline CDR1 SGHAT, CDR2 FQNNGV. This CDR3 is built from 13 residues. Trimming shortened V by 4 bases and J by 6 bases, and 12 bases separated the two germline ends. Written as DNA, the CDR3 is TGTGCCAGCAGCTCACCGAGCAGGGATGGCTACACCTTC. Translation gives CASSSPSRDGYTF. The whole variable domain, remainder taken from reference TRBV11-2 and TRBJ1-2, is EAGVAQSPRYKIIEKRQSVAFWCNPISGHATLYWYQQILGQGPKLLIQFQNNGVVDDSQLPKDRFSAERLKGVDSTLKIQPAKLEDSAVYLCASSSPSRDGYTFGSGTRLTVV.

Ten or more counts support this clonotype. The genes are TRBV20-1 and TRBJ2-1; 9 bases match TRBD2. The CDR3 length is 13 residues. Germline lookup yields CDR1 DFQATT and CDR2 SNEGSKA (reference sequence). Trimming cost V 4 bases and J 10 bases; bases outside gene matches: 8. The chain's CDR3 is CSAKEREEGEQFF. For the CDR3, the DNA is TGCAGTGCTAAAGAGCGGGAGGAAGGCGAGCAGTTCTTC.

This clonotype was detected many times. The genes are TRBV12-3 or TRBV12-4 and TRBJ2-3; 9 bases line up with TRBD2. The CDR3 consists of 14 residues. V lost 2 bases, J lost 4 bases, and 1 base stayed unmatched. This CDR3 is CASSLPSGADTQYF. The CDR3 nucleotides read TGTGCCAGCAGTTTACCTAGCGGGGCAGATACGCAGTATTTT.

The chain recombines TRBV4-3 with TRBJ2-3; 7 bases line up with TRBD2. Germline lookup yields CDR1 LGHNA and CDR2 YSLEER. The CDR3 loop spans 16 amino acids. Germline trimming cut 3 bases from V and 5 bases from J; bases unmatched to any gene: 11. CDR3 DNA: TGCGCCAGCAGCCACGTCGGGGTTCGGGGGGTAGATACGCAGTATTTT. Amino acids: CASSHVGVRGVDTQYF.

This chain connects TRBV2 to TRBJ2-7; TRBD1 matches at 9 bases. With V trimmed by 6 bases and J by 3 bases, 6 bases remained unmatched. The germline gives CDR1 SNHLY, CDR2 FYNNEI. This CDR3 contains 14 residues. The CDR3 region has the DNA TGTGCCAGCAGCACTTCGGACAGGGGCTACGAGCAGTACTTC. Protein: CASSTSDRGYEQYF.

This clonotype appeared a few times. The CDR3 nucleotides read TGTGCCAGCAGCCCTAGGACTTCCCCAAGCTCCTACAATGAGCAGTTCTTC. This gives the protein CASSPRTSPSSYNEQFF. This rearrangement joins TRBV14 to TRBJ2-1, with a tentative D call TRBD2 (5 bases). This CDR3 has 17 residues. The V end lost 4 bases, the J end lost 0 bases, and 16 bases lay between the germline ends. Germline loops: CDR1 SGHDN, CDR2 FVKESK.

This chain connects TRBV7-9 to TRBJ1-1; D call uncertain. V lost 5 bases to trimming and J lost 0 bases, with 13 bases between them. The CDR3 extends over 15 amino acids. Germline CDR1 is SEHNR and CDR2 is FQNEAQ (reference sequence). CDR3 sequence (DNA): TGTGCCAGCAGCCCCTGGGGTTTCATGAACACTGAAGCTTTCTTT. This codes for CASSPWGFMNTEAFF.

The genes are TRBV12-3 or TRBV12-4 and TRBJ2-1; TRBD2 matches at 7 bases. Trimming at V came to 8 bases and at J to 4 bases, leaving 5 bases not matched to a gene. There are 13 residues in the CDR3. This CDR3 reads CASARREYNEQFF. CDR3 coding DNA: TGTGCCAGCGCCAGGCGGGAGTACAATGAGCAGTTCTTC.

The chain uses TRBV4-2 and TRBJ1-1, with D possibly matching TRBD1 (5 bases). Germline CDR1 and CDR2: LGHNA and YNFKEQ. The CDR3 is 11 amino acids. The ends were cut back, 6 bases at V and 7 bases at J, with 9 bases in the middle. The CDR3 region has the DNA TGTGCCAGCAGAGAGGGGTTTGAAGCTTTCTTT. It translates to CASREGFEAFF.

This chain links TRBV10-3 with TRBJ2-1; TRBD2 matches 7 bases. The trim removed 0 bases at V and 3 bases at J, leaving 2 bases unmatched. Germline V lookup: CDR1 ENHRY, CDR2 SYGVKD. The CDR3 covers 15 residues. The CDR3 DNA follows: TGTGCCATCAGTGAGTCGAAGCGGGGCTACAATGAGCAGTTCTTC. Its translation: CAISESKRGYNEQFF.

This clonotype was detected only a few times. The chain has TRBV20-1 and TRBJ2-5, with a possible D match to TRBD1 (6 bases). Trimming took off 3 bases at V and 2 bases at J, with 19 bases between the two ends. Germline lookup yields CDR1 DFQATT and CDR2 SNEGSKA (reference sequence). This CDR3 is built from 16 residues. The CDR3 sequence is CSASSPPGHLQETQYF. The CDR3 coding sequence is TGCAGTGCTAGTTCCCCCCCGGGACACCTACAAGAGACCCAGTACTTC.

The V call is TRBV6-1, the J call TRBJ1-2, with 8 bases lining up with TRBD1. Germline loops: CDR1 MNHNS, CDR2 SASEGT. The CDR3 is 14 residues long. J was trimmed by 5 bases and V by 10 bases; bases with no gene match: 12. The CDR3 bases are TGTGCCACCGCATCCTCAGGGGGCTTTTATGGCTACACCTTC. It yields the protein CATASSGGFYGYTF.

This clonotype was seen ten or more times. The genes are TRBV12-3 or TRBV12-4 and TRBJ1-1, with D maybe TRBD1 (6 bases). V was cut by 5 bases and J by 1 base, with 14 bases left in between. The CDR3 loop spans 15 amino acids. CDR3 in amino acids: CASSLTRGGNTEAFF. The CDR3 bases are TGTGCCAGCAGTCTTACTCGAGGGGGGAACACTGAAGCTTTCTTT.